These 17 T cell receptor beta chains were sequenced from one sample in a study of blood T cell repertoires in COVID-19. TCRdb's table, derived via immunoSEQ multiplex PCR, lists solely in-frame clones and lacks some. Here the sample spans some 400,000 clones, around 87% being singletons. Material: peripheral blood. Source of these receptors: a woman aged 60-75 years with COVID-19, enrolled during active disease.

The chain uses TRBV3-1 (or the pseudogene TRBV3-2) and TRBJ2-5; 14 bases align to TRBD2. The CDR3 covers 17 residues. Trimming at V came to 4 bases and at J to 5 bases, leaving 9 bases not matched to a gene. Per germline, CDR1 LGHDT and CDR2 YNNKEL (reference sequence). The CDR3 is CASSRGLAGAARETQYF. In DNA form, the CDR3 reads TGTGCCAGCAGCCGGGGACTAGCGGGGGCCGCGAGGGAGACCCAGTACTTC.

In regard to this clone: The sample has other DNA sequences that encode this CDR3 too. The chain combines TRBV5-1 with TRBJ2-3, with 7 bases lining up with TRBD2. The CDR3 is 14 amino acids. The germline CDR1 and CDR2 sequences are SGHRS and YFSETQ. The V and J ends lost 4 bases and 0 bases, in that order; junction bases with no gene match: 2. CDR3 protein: CASSSGTSTDTQYF. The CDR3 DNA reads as TGCGCCAGCAGCAGCGGGACTAGCACAGATACGCAGTATTTT.

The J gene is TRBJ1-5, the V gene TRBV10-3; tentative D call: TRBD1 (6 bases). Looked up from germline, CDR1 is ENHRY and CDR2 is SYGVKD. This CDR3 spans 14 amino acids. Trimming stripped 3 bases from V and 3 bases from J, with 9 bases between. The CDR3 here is CAISDAGANQPQHF. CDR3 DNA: TGTGCCATCAGTGATGCAGGGGCCAATCAGCCCCAGCATTTT.

The CDR3, as DNA: TGTGCCAGCAGTTTATTCCGACAGATCACCGGGGAGCTGTTTTTT. Translated, it gives CASSLFRQITGELFF. The chain links TRBV28 to TRBJ2-2; perhaps TRBD1 as D (5 bases). The germline gives CDR1 MDHEN, CDR2 SYDVKM. Trimming removed 1 base at V and 4 bases at J, with 10 bases between. CDR3 length: 15 residues.

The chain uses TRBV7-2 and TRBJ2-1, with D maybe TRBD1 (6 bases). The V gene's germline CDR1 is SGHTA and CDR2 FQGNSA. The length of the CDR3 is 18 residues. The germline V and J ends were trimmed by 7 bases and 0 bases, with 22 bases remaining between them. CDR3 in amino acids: CASTFTGIRQNSYNEQFF. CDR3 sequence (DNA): TGTGCCAGCACCTTCACAGGGATCCGGCAGAACTCCTACAATGAGCAGTTCTTC.

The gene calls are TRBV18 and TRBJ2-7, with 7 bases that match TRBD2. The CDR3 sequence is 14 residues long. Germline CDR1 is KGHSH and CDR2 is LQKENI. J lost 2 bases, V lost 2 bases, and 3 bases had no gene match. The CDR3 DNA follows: TGTGCCAGCTCACCAGGTAGCGGGCCCTACGAGCAGTACTTC. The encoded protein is CASSPGSGPYEQYF.

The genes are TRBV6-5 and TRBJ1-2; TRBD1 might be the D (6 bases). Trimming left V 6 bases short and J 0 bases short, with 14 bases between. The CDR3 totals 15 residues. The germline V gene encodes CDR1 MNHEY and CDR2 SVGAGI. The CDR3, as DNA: TGTGCCAGCAGGTGGACAGACCAAGCTAACTATGGCTACACCTTC. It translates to CASRWTDQANYGYTF.

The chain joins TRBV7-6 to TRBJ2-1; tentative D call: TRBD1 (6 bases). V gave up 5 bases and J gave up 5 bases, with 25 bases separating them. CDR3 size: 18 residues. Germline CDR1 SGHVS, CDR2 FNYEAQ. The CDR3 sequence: CASSPTYMVWGPNNEQFF. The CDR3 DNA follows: TGTGCCAGCAGCCCAACTTACATGGTATGGGGGCCTAACAATGAGCAGTTCTTC.

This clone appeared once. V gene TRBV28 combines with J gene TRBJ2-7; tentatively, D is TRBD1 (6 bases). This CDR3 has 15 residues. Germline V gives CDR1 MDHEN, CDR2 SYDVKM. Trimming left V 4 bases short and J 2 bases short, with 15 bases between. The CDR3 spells CASSYPSGTTYEQYF. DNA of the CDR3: TGTGCCAGCAGTTACCCCTCCGGGACAACCTACGAGCAGTACTTC.

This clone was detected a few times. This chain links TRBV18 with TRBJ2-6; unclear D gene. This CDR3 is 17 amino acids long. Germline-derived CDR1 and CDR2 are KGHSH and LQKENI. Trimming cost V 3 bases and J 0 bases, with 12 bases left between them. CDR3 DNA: TGTGCCAGCTCACCCGTTACAGACATCTCTGGGGCCAACGTCCTGACTTTC. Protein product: CASSPVTDISGANVLTF.

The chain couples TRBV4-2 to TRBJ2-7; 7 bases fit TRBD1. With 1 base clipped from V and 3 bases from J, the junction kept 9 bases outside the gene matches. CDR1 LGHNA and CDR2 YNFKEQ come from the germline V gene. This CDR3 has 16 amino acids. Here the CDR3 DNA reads TGTGCCAGCAGCCAAGGAGCAGGGGGACCCCTCTACGAGCAGTACTTC. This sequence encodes CASSQGAGGPLYEQYF.

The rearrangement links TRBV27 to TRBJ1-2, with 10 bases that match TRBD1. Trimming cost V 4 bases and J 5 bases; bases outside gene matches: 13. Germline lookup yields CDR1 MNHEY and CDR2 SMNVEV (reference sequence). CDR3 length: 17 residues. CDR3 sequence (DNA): TGTGCCAGCAGTTCGCAGGGACAGGGGCTTGTGGGGTATGGCTACACCTTC. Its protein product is CASSSQGQGLVGYGYTF.

Written as DNA, the CDR3 is TGCGCCAGCAGTCTGGAACAGGGGGCCACTGAGCAGTTCTTC. Residues: CASSLEQGATEQFF. The chain joins TRBV10-1 to TRBJ2-1; the match to TRBD1 covers 9 bases. Germline assignment: CDR1 WNHNN and CDR2 SYGVQD (reference sequence). The V and J ends lost 5 bases and 9 bases, in that order; junction bases with no gene match: 8. This CDR3 has 14 residues.

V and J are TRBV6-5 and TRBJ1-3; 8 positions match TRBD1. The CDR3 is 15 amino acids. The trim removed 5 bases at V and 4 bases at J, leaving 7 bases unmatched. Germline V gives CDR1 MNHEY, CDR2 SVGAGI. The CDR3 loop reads CASSPRQGKGNTIYF. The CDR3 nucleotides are TGTGCCAGCAGTCCCCGACAGGGGAAGGGAAACACCATATATTTT.

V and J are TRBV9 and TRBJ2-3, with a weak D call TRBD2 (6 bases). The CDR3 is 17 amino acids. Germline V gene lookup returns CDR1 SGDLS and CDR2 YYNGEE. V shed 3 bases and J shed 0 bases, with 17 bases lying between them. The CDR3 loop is CASSAVGGRSSTDTQYF. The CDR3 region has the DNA TGTGCCAGCAGCGCGGTAGGAGGGAGGAGCAGCACAGATACGCAGTATTTT.

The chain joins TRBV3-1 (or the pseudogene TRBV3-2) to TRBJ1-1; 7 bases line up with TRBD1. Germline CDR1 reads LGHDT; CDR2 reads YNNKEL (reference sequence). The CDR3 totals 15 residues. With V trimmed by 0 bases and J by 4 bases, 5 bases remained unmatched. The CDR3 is CASSQDGGGGTEAFF. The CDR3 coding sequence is TGTGCCAGCAGCCAAGATGGAGGGGGCGGCACTGAAGCTTTCTTT.

CDR3: CASSLVQGESPLHF. The CDR3 DNA sequence: TGTGCCAGCAGCTTAGTACAGGGTGAATCACCCCTCCACTTT. This chain uses TRBV7-2 with TRBJ1-6, with D maybe TRBD1 (6 bases). The CDR3 contains 14 residues. Trimming stripped 1 base from V and 10 bases from J, with 11 bases between. Germline V gene sequence: CDR1 SGHTA, CDR2 FQGNSA.